This T cell receptor (beta chain) was profiled in a study of spatial heterogeneity in lung cancer. Study as a whole: Median follow-up for sequenced PBMC samples was approximately 25 months after resection, when such samples existed.

The trim removed 9 bases at V and 3 bases at J, leaving 20 bases unmatched. CDR1 is SGHRS and CDR2 is YFSETQ in the germline V gene. The CDR3 runs 17 residues. This clonotype was counted a single time. Time point meaning: blood at routine non-recurrence follow-up after resection. Unsorted whole RNA of tumor, nontumor lung or frozen PBMC was sequenced. In the library, each TCR cDNA molecule bore its own unique molecular identifier. TCRdb re-derived calls from the 5' RACE reads in MiXCR, one entry per CDR3 protein. The sample gives over 15,000 distinct CDR3 sequences, 9.2% of which show up once; less than 25% is in the top ten.

Sequences were derived from PBMCs, sampled at follow-up. The rearrangement links TRBV5-1 to TRBJ2-7; 8 bases match TRBD2. The sequence was collected from a male donor with early-stage non-small cell lung cancer. CDR3 loop: CATRWGVAGTRDYEQYF. CDR3 nucleotides: TGCGCCACCCGCTGGGGGGTAGCGGGAACCCGTGACTACGAGCAGTACTTC.